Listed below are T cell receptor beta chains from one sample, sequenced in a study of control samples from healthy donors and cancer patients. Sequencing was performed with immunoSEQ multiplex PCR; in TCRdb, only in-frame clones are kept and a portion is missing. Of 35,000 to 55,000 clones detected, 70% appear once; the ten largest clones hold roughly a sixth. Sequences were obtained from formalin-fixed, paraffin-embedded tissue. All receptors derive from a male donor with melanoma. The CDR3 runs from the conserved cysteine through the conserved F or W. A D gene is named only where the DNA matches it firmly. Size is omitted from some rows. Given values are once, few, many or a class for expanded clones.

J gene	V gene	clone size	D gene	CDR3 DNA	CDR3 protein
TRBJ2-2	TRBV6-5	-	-	TGTGCCAGCAGTTACAAAGCGGGACAGAACACCGGGGAGCTGTTTTTT	CASSYKAGQNTGELFF
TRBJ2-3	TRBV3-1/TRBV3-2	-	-	TGTGCCAGCAGCCTCCAGGACTCCCCTACGCAGTATTTT	CASSLQDSPTQYF
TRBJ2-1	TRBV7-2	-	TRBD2	TGTGCCAGCAGCTTAGCGAGGACTAGCGGTGAGCAGTTCTTC	CASSLARTSGEQFF
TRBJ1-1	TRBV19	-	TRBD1	TGTGCCAGTAGCTGGGGACAGGAGGGGACTGAAGCTTTCTTT	CASSWGQEGTEAFF
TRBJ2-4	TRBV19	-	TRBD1	TGTGCCACTGGGAAGGGGGCAGGCAAAAACATTCAGTACTTC	CATGKGAGKNIQYF
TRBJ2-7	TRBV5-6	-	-	TGTGCCAGCAGCTTGCGGGGGTGGGAGCAGTACTTC	CASSLRGWEQYF
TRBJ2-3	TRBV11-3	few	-	TGTGCCAGCAGCTTAGATGGCACGGGAGTGGCAGATACGCAGTATTTT	CASSLDGTGVADTQYF
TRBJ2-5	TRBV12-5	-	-	TGTGCTAGTGGTTCTGACACCTCCCAAGAGACCCAGTACTTC	CASGSDTSQETQYF
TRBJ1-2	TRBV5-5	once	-	TGTGCCAGCAGCTTGGACCTGGGGCCGGGAATCGATGGCTACACCTTC	CASSLDLGPGIDGYTF
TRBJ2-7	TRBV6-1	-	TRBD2	TGTGCCAGCAGTGTGGAGACTAGCGGGATCTCCTACGAGCAGTACTTC	CASSVETSGISYEQYF
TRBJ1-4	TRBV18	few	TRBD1	TGTGCCAGCTCACAGGACAGGCAAAATGAAAAACTGTTTTTT	CASSQDRQNEKLFF
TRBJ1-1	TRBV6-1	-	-	TGTGCCAGCAGTGAAGCACGGGGAAGACGGAGCAGGGCGAACACTGAAGCTTTCTTT	CASSEARGRRSRANTEAFF
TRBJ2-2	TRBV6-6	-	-	TGTGCCAGCAGTCTGGGCTCAGGGGAAGAGCTGTTTTTT	CASSLGSGEELFF
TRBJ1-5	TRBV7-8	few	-	TGTGCCAGCAGCCGAGGACCATCCAATCAGCCCCAGCATTTT	CASSRGPSNQPQHF
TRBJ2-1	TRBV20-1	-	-	TGCAGTGCTCGAGAAAACAATGAGCAGTTCTTC	CSARENNEQFF
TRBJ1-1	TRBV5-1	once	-	TGCGCCAGTGGGGACGGACGGATGAACACTGAAGCTTTCTTT	CASGDGRMNTEAFF
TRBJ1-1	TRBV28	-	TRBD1	TGTGCCAGCAGGGATTCCGGGACAGGGGGTACTGAAGCTTTCTTT	CASRDSGTGGTEAFF
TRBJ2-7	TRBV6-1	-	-	TGTGCCAGCAGTGAAGGGAGTATTGCTATCGGGTTACCCTTC	CASSEGSIAIGLPF
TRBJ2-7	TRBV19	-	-	TGTGCCAGTAGATCGAACAGGGCTGTATACGAGCAGTACTTC	CASRSNRAVYEQYF
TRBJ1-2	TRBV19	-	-	TGTGCCAGTAGACCCACCTGGGATCCATCCTCTCTATATGGAGGCTACACCTTC	CASRPTWDPSSLYGGYTF
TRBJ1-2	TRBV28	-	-	TGTGCCAGCAGAACCAAAATAAACTATGGCTACACCTTC	CASRTKINYGYTF
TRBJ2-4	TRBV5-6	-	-	TGTGCCAGCAGCTTTTGGACAGTAGCCAAAAACATTCAGTACTTC	CASSFWTVAKNIQYF
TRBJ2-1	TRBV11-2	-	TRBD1	TGTGCCAGCAGCTTCCGGGACAGGGGCGGGGATGAGCAGTTCTTC	CASSFRDRGGDEQFF
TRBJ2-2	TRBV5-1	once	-	TGCGCCAGCAGATTGGAGGGGACGCCCACCGGGGAGCTGTTTTTT	CASRLEGTPTGELFF
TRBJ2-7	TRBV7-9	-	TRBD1	TGTGCCAGCAGCTTAGAGGTTGGGACAGGGGACCTATACGAGCAGTACTTC	CASSLEVGTGDLYEQYF
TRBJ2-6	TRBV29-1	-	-	TGTAGCGTTGAAGCCACAGGCTCTGGGGCCAACGTCCTGACTTTC	CSVEATGSGANVLTF
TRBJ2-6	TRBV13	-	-	TGTGCCAGCACCCCCGTCTCTGGGGCCAACGTCCTGACTTTC	CASTPVSGANVLTF
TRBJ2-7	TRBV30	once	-	TGTGCCTGGGACAGTTCCTACGAGCAGTACTTC	CAWDSSYEQYF
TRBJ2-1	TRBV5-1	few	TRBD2	TGCGCCAGCAGCTTCACTAGCGGCCACCCGGGCGGTGAGCAGTTCTTC	CASSFTSGHPGGEQFF
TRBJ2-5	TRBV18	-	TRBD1	TGTGCCAGCTCAGACAGGGGGCGTGAGACCCAGTACTTC	CASSDRGRETQYF
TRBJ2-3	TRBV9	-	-	TGTGCCAGCAGCGTTAGAGGAGACCAGATCGGGACGCAGTATTTT	CASSVRGDQIGTQYF
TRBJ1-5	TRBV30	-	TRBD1	TGTGCCTGGAGTGGGACAGGGGGGAACCAGCCCCAGCATTTT	CAWSGTGGNQPQHF
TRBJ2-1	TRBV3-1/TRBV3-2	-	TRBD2	TGTGCCAGCAGCCTTGGGACTAGCGGGAGGAATGAGCAGTTCTTC	CASSLGTSGRNEQFF
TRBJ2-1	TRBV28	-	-	TGTGCCAGCAGTTTATTTGGTCACGACGCGCACAATGAGCAGTTCTTC	CASSLFGHDAHNEQFF
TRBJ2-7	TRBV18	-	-	TGTGCCAGCTCGCGCCGGGACCCCGTAAACGAGCAGTACTTC	CASSRRDPVNEQYF
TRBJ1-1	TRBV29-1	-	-	TGCAGCGTTGAGGGCTATGAAGCTTTCTTT	CSVEGYEAFF
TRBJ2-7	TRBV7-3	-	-	TGTGCCAGCTTCCTAAACTACGAGCAGTACTTC	CASFLNYEQYF